This T cell receptor beta chain was sequenced during a study of cytomegalovirus exposure and HLA in healthy donors. Study outcomes and limitations: Over 15,000 TCR beta sequences were associated with HLA alleles at 0.05 false discovery rate in a later analysis.

Primers for the PCR totalled 60 Vbeta and 13 Jbeta. The data were produced by immunoSEQ multiplex PCR, yet TCRdb's version contains in-frame clones alone and is incomplete. The top ten hold around 2.6% of the sample, which has over 110,000 clones, under 90% seen once. Germline values: CDR1 MNHEY, CDR2 SMNVEV (reference sequence). This CDR3 has 14 residues. V was trimmed by 2 bases and J by 4 bases, leaving 10 bases between them. Comment on this clone: Its antigen is unidentified.

This clonotype was obtained from a male donor in good health and CMV-seronegative. Sequences were obtained from PBMCs. The chain combines TRBV27 with TRBJ2-3; perhaps TRBD2 as D (6 bases). CDR3 region: CASSLVGSADTQYF. The CDR3 DNA reads as TGTGCCAGCAGTTTAGTCGGGAGTGCAGATACGCAGTATTTT.